What follows are 18 T cell receptor beta chains derived from one specimen sequenced in a study of CD8 T cells in Susac syndrome. RNA was extracted with the RNeasy kit, and a quantity of roughly 0.5 to 1 ug was reverse transcribed using random hexamers. A single record per CDR3 protein comes from TCRdb applying MiXCR to the immunoSEQ multiplex PCR reads. The repertoire holds roughly 180,000 distinct CDR3 sequences, about 95% seen once, with 0.099% in the top ten. The sequencing input was CD4+ T cells from PBMCs. The receptor source for this set is a human donor with Susac syndrome.

V gene TRBV30 combines with J gene TRBJ1-1; 7 bases are a match to TRBD1. J was trimmed by 4 bases and V by 3 bases; bases with no gene match: 8. Germline CDR1 GTSNPN, CDR2 SVGIG (reference sequence). CDR3 length: 14 amino acids. The CDR3 sequence: CAWSPPGGFTEAFF. The CDR3 DNA is TGTGCCTGGAGCCCCCCAGGGGGTTTCACTGAAGCTTTCTTT.

The gene calls are TRBV27 and TRBJ1-5; D ambiguous. In germline, CDR1 is MNHEY, CDR2 SMNVEV (reference sequence). The CDR3 is 13 amino acids. V was clipped by 4 bases and J by 9 bases, with 13 bases between them. Written as DNA, the CDR3 is TGTGCCAGCAGTTCCCAGGCCCGGTTGCCCCAGCATTTT. Amino acid sequence: CASSSQARLPQHF.

V usage is TRBV30 and J usage is TRBJ2-5; D is unclear. The CDR3 is 12 amino acids. The V end was cut by 3 bases, the J end by 3 bases, with 8 bases between. Germline CDR1 reads GTSNPN; CDR2 reads SVGIG (reference sequence). The CDR3 region has the DNA TGTGCCTGGAGGAGTTACAAAGAGACCCAGTACTTC. Protein: CAWRSYKETQYF.

This clonotype turned up a few times. The chain couples TRBV30 to TRBJ2-5, with D uncertain. CDR1 and CDR2 from the germline V gene are GTSNPN and SVGIG (reference sequence). The V end lost 3 bases, the J end lost 1 base, and 9 bases lay between the germline ends. This CDR3 region has 13 residues. This chain's CDR3 is CAWRLGGQETQYF. The CDR3 coding sequence is TGTGCCTGGAGGCTGGGCGGCCAAGAGACCCAGTACTTC.

The rearrangement uses TRBV12-3 or TRBV12-4 and TRBJ2-7; the match to TRBD1 covers 7 bases. Losses at the gene ends were 6 bases for V and 2 bases for J; bases not matched to a gene: 7. This CDR3 contains 14 residues. CDR3 sequence: CASSYRQGAYEQYF. The DNA of the CDR3 is TGTGCCAGCAGCTACCGACAGGGAGCCTACGAGCAGTACTTC.

The chain joins TRBV12-3 or TRBV12-4 to TRBJ2-7; 10 nucleotides match TRBD2. V lost 4 bases, J lost 3 bases, and 6 bases stayed unmatched. CDR3 length: 15 residues. CDR3 sequence (DNA): TGTGCCAGCAGTTCCCGACTAGCGGGCAACTACGAGCAGTACTTC. Its protein product is CASSSRLAGNYEQYF.

The chain carries TRBV6-5 and TRBJ2-3; 7 bases fit TRBD2. CDR3 length equals 17 residues. V shed 4 bases and J 0 bases; nucleotides not matched to a gene: 10. CDR1 is MNHEY and CDR2 is SVGAGI in the germline V gene. DNA for the CDR3: TGTGCCAGCAGTTCCACCCAACTAGCGACTAGCACAGATACGCAGTATTTT. Protein sequence: CASSSTQLATSTDTQYF.

This chain links TRBV11-2 with TRBJ2-2; D remains ambiguous. Germline assignment: CDR1 SGHAT and CDR2 FQNNGV. Between the trimmed V and J ends, which lost 6 bases and 3 bases, there was a span of 11 bases. This CDR3 is built from 14 residues. The CDR3 nucleotides are TGTGCCAGCAGAATCCTCGGTCACACCGGGGAGCTGTTTTTT. It yields the protein CASRILGHTGELFF. Full variable domain (missing parts from reference TRBV11-2 and TRBJ2-2): EAGVAQSPRYKIIEKRQSVAFWCNPISGHATLYWYQQILGQGPKLLIQFQNNGVVDDSQLPKDRFSAERLKGVDSTLKIQPAKLEDSAVYLCASRILGHTGELFFGEGSRLTVL.

The gene calls are TRBV4-2 and TRBJ2-3; the D gene is possibly TRBD2 (7 bases). V lost 4 bases and J 6 bases, leaving 17 bases between the germline ends. Germline CDR1 reads LGHNA; CDR2 reads YNFKEQ. This CDR3 has 15 amino acids. CDR3 nucleotides: TGTGCCAGCAGCCTATCTAGTGGGGGGGCGGATACGCAGTATTTT. Translated: CASSLSSGGADTQYF.

V is TRBV18 and J is TRBJ2-3; no clear D gene. V gave up 6 bases and J gave up 2 bases, with 6 bases separating them. The CDR3 totals 12 residues. The germline V gene has CDR1 KGHSH and CDR2 LQKENI. CDR3 sequence (DNA): TGTGCCAGCTCCTATAACACAGATACGCAGTATTTT. Translating gives CASSYNTDTQYF. The whole variable domain, remainder taken from reference TRBV18 and TRBJ2-3, is NAGVMQNPRHLVRRRGQEARLRCSPMKGHSHVYWYRQLPEEGLKFMVYLQKENIIDESGMPKERFSAEFPKEGPSILRIQQVVRGDSAAYFCASSYNTDTQYFGPGTRLTVL.

The chain links TRBV30 to TRBJ2-1; 7 nucleotides align to TRBD1. The CDR3 has 13 amino acids. Germline loops: CDR1 GTSNPN, CDR2 SVGIG (reference sequence). V lost 4 bases, J lost 2 bases, and 2 bases stayed unmatched. The CDR3 sequence is CAWKRGPYNEQFF. The CDR3 DNA reads TGTGCCTGGAAGAGGGGGCCCTACAATGAGCAGTTCTTC.

V is TRBV6-6 and J is TRBJ2-6, with 8 bases matching TRBD1. The CDR3 contains 16 residues. J was trimmed by 2 bases and V by 7 bases; bases with no gene match: 7. CDR1 MNHNY and CDR2 SVGAGI come from the germline V gene (reference sequence). The CDR3 reads CASNRQGATGANVLTF. The CDR3 DNA reads as TGTGCCAGCAATCGGCAGGGGGCAACTGGGGCCAACGTCCTGACTTTC.

This clonotype was seen a handful of times. The rearrangement joins TRBV5-1 to TRBJ2-7; 7 bases line up with TRBD1. The germline V gene has CDR1 SGHRS and CDR2 YFSETQ. The CDR3 length is 14 residues. V trimming: 3 bases; J trimming: 2 bases; junction bases outside the gene matches: 5. The CDR3 DNA follows: TGCGCCAGCAGCTCCACAGGGGCAACCTACGAGCAGTACTTC. Translating it yields CASSSTGATYEQYF.

The gene calls are TRBV28 and TRBJ1-1, with D perhaps matching TRBD1 (5 bases). Trimming removed 6 bases at V and 7 bases at J, with 12 bases between. Germline-derived CDR1 and CDR2 are MDHEN and SYDVKM. This CDR3 has 12 residues. The CDR3 bases are TGTGCCAGCAGACCCAACGACAGTGAAGCTTTCTTT. Its translation: CASRPNDSEAFF.

This chain uses TRBV21-1 with TRBJ2-1; the table assigns TRBD1, which was not confirmed against the DNA. TRBV21-1 is marked as a pseudogene. The CDR3 totals 15 residues. The CDR3 nucleotides read TGTGCCAGCAGCAAAGCGGGGGGCTTCCGGAATGAGCAGTTCTTC. Translated, it gives CASSKAGGFRNEQFF.

V and J are TRBV29-1 and TRBJ2-3, with 12 positions matching TRBD2. CDR1 SQVTM and CDR2 ANQGSEA come from the germline V gene. The trim removed 4 bases at V and 6 bases at J, leaving 8 bases unmatched. The CDR3 extends over 15 amino acids. The CDR3, as DNA: TGCAGCGTTGCTGCTAGCGGGGGGGTGGGTGATACGCAGTATTTT. It codes for CSVAASGGVGDTQYF.

The chain carries TRBV2 and TRBJ2-5; TRBD2 aligns across 10 bases. Germline V gene sequence: CDR1 SNHLY, CDR2 FYNNEI. This CDR3 spans 12 amino acids. The V and J ends lost 8 bases and 4 bases, in that order; junction bases with no gene match: 1. CDR3 DNA sequence: TGTGCCAGCCGGACTAGCGGAGAGACCCAGTACTTC. Protein sequence: CASRTSGETQYF. Using reference TRBV2 and TRBJ2-5 for the parts outside the CDR3, the full variable domain is EPEVTQTPSHQVTQMGQEVILRCVPISNHLYFYWYRQILGQKVEFLVSFYNNEISEKSEIFDDQFSVERPDGSNFTLKIRSTKLEDSAMYFCASRTSGETQYFGPGTRLLVL.

The chain is built from TRBV18 and TRBJ2-4, with D perhaps TRBD1 or TRBD2 (5 bases each). Deletions cut 3 bases from V and 4 bases from J, with 19 bases between. From germline, CDR1 is KGHSH and CDR2 LQKENI. CDR3 length: 17 residues. The CDR3 DNA follows: TGTGCCAGCTCACCCGGGGCGAGGACGCAGGGTAAAAACATTCAGTACTTC. It specifies CASSPGARTQGKNIQYF.